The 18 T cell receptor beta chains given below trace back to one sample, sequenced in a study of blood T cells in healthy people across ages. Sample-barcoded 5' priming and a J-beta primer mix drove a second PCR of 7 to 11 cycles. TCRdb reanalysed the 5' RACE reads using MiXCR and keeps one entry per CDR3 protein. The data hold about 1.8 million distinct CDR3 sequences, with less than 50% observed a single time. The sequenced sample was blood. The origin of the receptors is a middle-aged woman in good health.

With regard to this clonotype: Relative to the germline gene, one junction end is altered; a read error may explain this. CDR3 coding DNA: TGTGCCTGCAGCCCTACAGGGCACCAAGAGACCCAGTACTTC. It encodes CACSPTGHQETQYF. The chain combines TRBV12-3 or TRBV12-4 with TRBJ2-5; tentative D call: TRBD1 (6 bases). This CDR3 region has 14 residues.

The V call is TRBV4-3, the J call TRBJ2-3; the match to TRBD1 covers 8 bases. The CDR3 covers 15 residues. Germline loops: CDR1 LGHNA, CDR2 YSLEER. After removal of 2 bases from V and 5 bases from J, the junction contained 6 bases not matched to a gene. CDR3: CASSQNRGFIDTQYF. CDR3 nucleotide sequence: TGCGCCAGCAGCCAAAACAGGGGGTTCATAGATACGCAGTATTTT.

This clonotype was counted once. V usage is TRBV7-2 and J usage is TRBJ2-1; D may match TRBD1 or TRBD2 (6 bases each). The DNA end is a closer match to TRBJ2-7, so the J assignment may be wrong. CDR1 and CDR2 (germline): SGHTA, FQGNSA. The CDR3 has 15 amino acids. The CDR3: CASRSDRTTYNEQYF. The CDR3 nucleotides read TGTGCCAGCAGATCCGACAGGACTACCTACAATGAGCAGTACTTC.

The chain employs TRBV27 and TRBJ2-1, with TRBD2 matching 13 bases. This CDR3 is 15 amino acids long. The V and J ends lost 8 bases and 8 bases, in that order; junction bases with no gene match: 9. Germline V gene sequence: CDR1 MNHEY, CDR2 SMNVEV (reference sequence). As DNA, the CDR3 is TGTGCCAGCTGCCACGGGACTAGCGGGGCGGATGAGCAGTTCTTC. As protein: CASCHGTSGADEQFF.

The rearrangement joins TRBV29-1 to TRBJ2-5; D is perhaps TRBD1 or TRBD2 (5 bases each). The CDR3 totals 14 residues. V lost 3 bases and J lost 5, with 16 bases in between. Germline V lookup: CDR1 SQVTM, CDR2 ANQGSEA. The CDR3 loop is CSVEYRGDTETQYF. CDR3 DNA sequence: TGCAGCGTTGAGTACCGGGGCGACACCGAGACCCAGTACTTC. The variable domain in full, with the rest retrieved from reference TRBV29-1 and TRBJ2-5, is SAVISQKPSRDICQRGTSLTIQCQVDSQVTMMFWYRQQPGQSLTLIATANQGSEATYESGFVIDKFPISRPNLTFSTLTVSNMSPEDSSIYLCSVEYRGDTETQYFGPGTRLLVL.

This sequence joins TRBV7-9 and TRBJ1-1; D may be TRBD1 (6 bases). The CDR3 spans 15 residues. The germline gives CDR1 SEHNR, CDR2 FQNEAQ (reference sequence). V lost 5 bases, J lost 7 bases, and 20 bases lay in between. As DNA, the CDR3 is TGTGCCAGCAGCGGCTCGGTTGAACAGGGCTATGAAGCTTTCTTT. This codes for CASSGSVEQGYEAFF.

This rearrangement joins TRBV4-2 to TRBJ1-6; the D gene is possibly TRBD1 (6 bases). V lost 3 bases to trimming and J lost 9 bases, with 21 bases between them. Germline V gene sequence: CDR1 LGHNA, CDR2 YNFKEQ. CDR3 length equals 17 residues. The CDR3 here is CASSQTSTGPKGSPLHF. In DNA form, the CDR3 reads TGTGCCAGCAGCCAGACGTCGACAGGTCCGAAGGGTTCACCCCTCCACTTT.

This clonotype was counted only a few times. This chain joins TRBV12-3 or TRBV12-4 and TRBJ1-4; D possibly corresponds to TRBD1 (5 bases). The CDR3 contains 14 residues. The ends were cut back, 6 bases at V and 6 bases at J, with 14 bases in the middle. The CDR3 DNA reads TGTGCCAGCAGCCGAATTGGGGGGGATGAAAAACTGTTTTTT. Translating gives CASSRIGGDEKLFF.

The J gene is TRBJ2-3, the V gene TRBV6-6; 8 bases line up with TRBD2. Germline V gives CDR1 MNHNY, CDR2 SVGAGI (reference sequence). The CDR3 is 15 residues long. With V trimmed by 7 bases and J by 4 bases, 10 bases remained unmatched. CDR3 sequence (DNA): TGTGCCAGCAACTCCGGGACTAGAGGTTCAGATACGCAGTATTTT. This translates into CASNSGTRGSDTQYF.

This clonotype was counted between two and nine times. CDR3 residues: CASSQETNRGPESGANVLTF. The CDR3 nucleotides are TGCGCCAGCAGCCAAGAGACGAACAGGGGGCCGGAGTCTGGGGCCAACGTCCTGACTTTC. The gene calls are TRBV4-3 and TRBJ2-6, with 9 bases matching TRBD1. CDR3 length equals 20 residues. Germline CDR1 and CDR2: LGHNA and YSLEER. The V and J ends lost 0 bases and 1 base, in that order; junction bases with no gene match: 10.

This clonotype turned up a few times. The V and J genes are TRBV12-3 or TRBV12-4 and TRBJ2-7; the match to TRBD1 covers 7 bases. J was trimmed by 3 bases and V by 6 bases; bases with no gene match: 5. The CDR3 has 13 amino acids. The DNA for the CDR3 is TGTGCCAGCAGGCCCGGACAGGACTACGAGCAGTACTTC. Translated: CASRPGQDYEQYF.

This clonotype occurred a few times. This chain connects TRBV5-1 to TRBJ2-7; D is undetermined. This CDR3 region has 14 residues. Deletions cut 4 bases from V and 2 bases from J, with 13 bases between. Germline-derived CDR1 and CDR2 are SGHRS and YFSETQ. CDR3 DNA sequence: TGCGCCAGCAGCCCCCAAACCCAGGCCTACGAGCAGTACTTC. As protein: CASSPQTQAYEQYF.

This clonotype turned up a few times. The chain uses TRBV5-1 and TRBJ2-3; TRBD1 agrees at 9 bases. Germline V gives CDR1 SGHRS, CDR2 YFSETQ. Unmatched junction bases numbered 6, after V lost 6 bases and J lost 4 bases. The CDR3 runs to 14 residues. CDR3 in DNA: TGCGCCAGCACCAACAGGGGGCTCGCAGATACGCAGTATTTT. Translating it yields CASTNRGLADTQYF.

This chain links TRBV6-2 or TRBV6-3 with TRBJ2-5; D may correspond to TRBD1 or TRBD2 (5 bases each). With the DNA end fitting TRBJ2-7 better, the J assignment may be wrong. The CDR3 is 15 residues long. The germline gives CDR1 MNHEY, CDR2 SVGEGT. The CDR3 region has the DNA TGTGCCAGCAGCCCTCCGGGGCGCCAGAACTACGAGCAGTACTTC. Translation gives CASSPPGRQNYEQYF.

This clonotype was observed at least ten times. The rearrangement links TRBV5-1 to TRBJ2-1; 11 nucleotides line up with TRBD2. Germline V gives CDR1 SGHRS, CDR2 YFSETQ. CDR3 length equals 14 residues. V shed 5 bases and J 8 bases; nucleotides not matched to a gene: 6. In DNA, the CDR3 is TGCGCCAGCAGTAGCGGGGGGGTCCGGGATGAGCAGTTCTTC. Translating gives CASSSGGVRDEQFF.

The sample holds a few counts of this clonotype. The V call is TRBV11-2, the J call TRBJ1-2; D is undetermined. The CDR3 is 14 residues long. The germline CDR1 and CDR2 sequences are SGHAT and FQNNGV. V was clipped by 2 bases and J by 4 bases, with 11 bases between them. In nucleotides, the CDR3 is TGTGCCAGCAGCTTAAGTTCGTGGGCCTATGGCTACACCTTC. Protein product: CASSLSSWAYGYTF.

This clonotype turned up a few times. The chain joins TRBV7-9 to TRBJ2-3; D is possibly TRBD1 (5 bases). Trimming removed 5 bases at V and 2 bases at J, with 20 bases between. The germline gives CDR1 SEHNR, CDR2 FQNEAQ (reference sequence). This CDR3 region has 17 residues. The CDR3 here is CASSPQRGGVPTDTQYF. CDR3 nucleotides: TGTGCCAGCAGCCCGCAAAGGGGCGGTGTACCCACAGATACGCAGTATTTT. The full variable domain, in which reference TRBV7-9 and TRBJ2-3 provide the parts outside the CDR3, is DTGVSQNPRHKITKRGQNVTFRCDPISEHNRLYWYRQTLGQGPEFLTYFQNEAQLEKSRLLSDRFSAERPKGSFSTLEIQRTEQGDSAMYLCASSPQRGGVPTDTQYFGPGTRLTVL.

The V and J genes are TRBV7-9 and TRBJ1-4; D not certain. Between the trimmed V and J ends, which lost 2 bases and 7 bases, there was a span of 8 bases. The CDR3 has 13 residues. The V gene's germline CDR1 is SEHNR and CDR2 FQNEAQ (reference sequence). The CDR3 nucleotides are TGTGCCAGCAGCTTAATGATCAGTGAAAAACTGTTTTTT. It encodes CASSLMISEKLFF.